The clone carrying this TCR beta chain qualifies as large. The antigen is not known. Treg sorting used a CD4+CD25+CD127-/low gate. Notes on the study in general: Tumor Treg TCRs overlapped most with tumor naive CD4+ cells.

V was shortened by 3 bases and J by 2 bases, with 7 bases between the two germline ends. There are 13 residues in the CDR3. Amplification of TRBV12-4/TRBJ1-2 clonotypes used adaptor-ligated barcode primers. TCRdb processed the multiplex PCR reads anew with MiXCR; each CDR3 protein has one entry. The sample shows about 480 distinct CDR3 sequences, roughly 4.9% of them seen only once. This receptor was obtained from a female donor with breast cancer. Sequencing was performed on Tregs sorted from blood. The rearrangement links TRBV12-3 or TRBV12-4 to TRBJ1-2, with D unclear. The CDR3 region is CASSLNSNYGYTF. The CDR3 DNA follows: TGTGCCAGCAGTTTGAACAGCAACTATGGCTACACCTTC.